This TCR beta chain originates from a study of cytomegalovirus exposure and HLA in healthy donors. The germline V gene encodes CDR1 LNHDA and CDR2 SQIVND (reference sequence). V shed 7 bases and J 3 bases; nucleotides not matched to a gene: 3. The CDR3 totals 13 residues. The PCR used 60 Vbeta and 13 Jbeta primers. Here immunoSEQ multiplex PCR was the method, and the copy in TCRdb shows in-frame clones only, minus some. This sample carries under 250,000 clones, about four fifths of them seen once, and the ten largest clones take 5.5% to 7.5%. The clonotype comes from a man in his forties in good health and CMV-seropositive. The rearrangement links TRBV19 to TRBJ1-1; 9 nucleotides line up with TRBD1. The sequencing sample was made of PBMCs. The CDR3 nucleotides read TGTGCCAGTAAGGGGACAGGGTACACTGAAGCTTTCTTT. This encodes CASKGTGYTEAFF.